The T cell receptor (beta chain) under discussion was sequenced for a study of regulatory T cells in long-lasting Graves disease. V shed 6 bases and J 3 bases; nucleotides not matched to a gene: 7. The CDR3 runs 16 residues. CDR1 is LNHDA and CDR2 is SQIVND in the germline V gene (reference sequence). As to time point: newly diagnosed GD, antithyroid drugs for less than 3 months. PBMC RNA served as the TCR library source. Many counts were recorded for this clonotype. HTBI primers from iRepertoire and Arm-PCR of CDR3 regions yielded the TCR beta libraries. A single record per CDR3 protein comes from TCRdb applying MiXCR to the multiplex PCR reads. Of around 420,000 distinct CDR3 sequences listed, around 15% are singletons.

This receptor was obtained from a female donor with Graves disease. The specimen comprised peripheral blood mononuclear cells (PBMCs), sampled at new diagnosis, from a patient treated with antithyroid drugs. The V call is TRBV19, the J call TRBJ2-1; 11 bases are a match to TRBD2. DNA of the CDR3: TGTGCCAGTAGAAATAGCGGGAGGGCGGTCTACAATGAGCAGTTCTTC. It specifies CASRNSGRAVYNEQFF.